One sample yielded the 26 T cell receptor beta chains listed below, sequenced in a study of early T cells in non-severe SARS-CoV-2 infection. TCRdb reprocessed the 5' RACE reads with MiXCR, giving one entry per CDR3 protein. Found here are more than 65,000 distinct CDR3 sequences, about 4.6% of them singletons; the top ten hold under 4%. The sequences come from whole blood, collected at baseline. These receptors all stem from an adult who was a healthcare worker with PCR-confirmed SARS-CoV-2 infection or an uninfected control (not recorded which). The donor label of this sample is uncertain.

CDR3 sequence (DNA): TGTGCCAGCAGCGTAGGTGTCCGGGCCAACTACGAGCAGTACTTC. It specifies CASSVGVRANYEQYF. V gene TRBV9 combines with J gene TRBJ2-7; D gene ambiguous. Between the trimmed V and J ends, which lost 0 bases and 3 bases, there was a span of 13 bases. Germline V gives CDR1 SGDLS, CDR2 YYNGEE. The CDR3 has 15 residues.

This clonotype was seen only a few times. J is TRBJ2-7 and V is TRBV12-3 or TRBV12-4, with 8 bases identical to TRBD2. V was clipped by 2 bases and J by 5 bases; unmatched bases: 8. CDR3 size: 15 residues. CDR3 DNA sequence: TGTGCCAGCAGTTTATTCTTCGGGGGGGCCGACGAGCAGTACTTC. Translation: CASSLFFGGADEQYF.

A note on this clonotype: This may stem from a read error, because a much larger clone lies one nucleotide away. The J gene is TRBJ2-4, the V gene TRBV7-2; D unclear. In germline, CDR1 is SGHTA, CDR2 FQGNSA. The V gene lost 1 base and the J gene lost 1 base, with 11 bases spanning the gap. The CDR3 sequence is 16 residues long. The CDR3 region is CASSLGLVGAKNIQYF. CDR3 DNA: TGTGCCAGCAGCTTAGGGTTAGTGGGGGCCAAAAACATTCAGTACTTC.

The V gene is TRBV4-2, the J gene TRBJ1-3; no clear D. The CDR3 extends over 18 amino acids. V lost 1 base, J lost 3 bases, and 19 bases lay in between. CDR1 and CDR2 from the germline V gene are LGHNA and YNFKEQ. The CDR3 sequence: CASSQVRIGRFIGNTIYF. DNA for the CDR3: TGTGCCAGCAGCCAAGTCCGGATAGGGCGTTTCATTGGAAACACCATATATTTT.

This clonotype occurred many times. The chain has TRBV24-1 and TRBJ2-1; no reliable D call. Germline values: CDR1 KGHDR, CDR2 SFDVKD. V lost 4 bases and J lost 6, with 9 bases in between. The CDR3 is 13 residues long. Written as DNA, the CDR3 is TGTGCCACCAGTGAGGGCGTTGTCAATGAGCAGTTCTTC. As protein: CATSEGVVNEQFF.

The sample holds many counts of this clonotype. This chain uses TRBV28 with TRBJ2-5; no definite D call. This CDR3 is built from 14 residues. Germline values: CDR1 MDHEN, CDR2 SYDVKM. V gave up 3 bases and J gave up 1 base, with 9 bases separating them. CDR3 nucleotide sequence: TGTGCCAGCAGTTTGTCCCTCCCCCAAGAGACCCAGTACTTC. This gives the protein CASSLSLPQETQYF.

The table lists this clonotype with many counts. Here the CDR3 reads CASSQGHQGGQETQYF. The CDR3 DNA sequence: TGTGCCAGCAGCCAAGGGCACCAGGGTGGGCAAGAGACCCAGTACTTC. This chain uses TRBV4-2 with TRBJ2-5; tentatively, D is TRBD1 (5 bases). This CDR3 has 16 amino acids. Deletions cut 1 base from V and 2 bases from J, with 14 bases between. Germline V lookup: CDR1 LGHNA, CDR2 YNFKEQ.

This clonotype was counted ten times or more. The CDR3 here is CASSYSSLIYGYTF. The CDR3 DNA is TGTGCCAGCAGTTACTCGAGCCTTATCTATGGCTACACCTTC. This chain links TRBV6-5 with TRBJ1-2; D ambiguous. The length of the CDR3 is 14 residues. The V and J ends lost 0 bases and 4 bases respectively, with 9 bases between them. CDR1 is MNHEY and CDR2 is SVGAGI in the germline V gene.

The chain is built from TRBV6-5 and TRBJ2-7; 8 bases map to TRBD1. The junction had 9 bases not matched to a gene; V was cut back by 5 bases and J by 3 bases. The CDR3 is made up of 15 amino acids. In germline, CDR1 is MNHEY, CDR2 SVGAGI. The DNA of the CDR3 is TGTGCCAGCAGTCAACCCCGGACAGGGAACTACGAGCAGTACTTC. Protein product: CASSQPRTGNYEQYF.

This clonotype was observed a few times. V usage is TRBV6-5 and J usage is TRBJ2-7, with D perhaps TRBD1 (5 bases). The CDR3 length is 16 residues. With 5 bases removed from V and 0 bases from J, the gap between germline ends came to 17 bases. The germline gives CDR1 MNHEY, CDR2 SVGAGI. CDR3 DNA: TGTGCCAGCAGTAAGGGGTCGGGCAGTCGCTCCTACGAGCAGTACTTC. The encoded protein is CASSKGSGSRSYEQYF.

This clonotype appeared a few times. This sequence joins TRBV18 and TRBJ1-1; D is unclear. The germline V and J ends were trimmed by 4 bases and 1 base, with 4 bases remaining between them. Germline CDR1 KGHSH, CDR2 LQKENI. This CDR3 region has 12 residues. The CDR3, as DNA: TGTGCCAGCTCACAGGGGAACACTGAAGCTTTCTTT. Its protein product is CASSQGNTEAFF.

The genes are TRBV11-2 and TRBJ2-7, with D perhaps matching TRBD2 (6 bases). This CDR3 is 14 amino acids long. V was pared by 2 bases and J by 3 bases, with 11 bases between. CDR1 and CDR2 (germline): SGHAT, FQNNGV. CDR3 DNA: TGTGCCAGCAGCTTATGGCGGGATTACTACGAGCAGTACTTC. Protein sequence: CASSLWRDYYEQYF. Full variable domain (remainder filled in from reference TRBV11-2 and TRBJ2-7): EAGVAQSPRYKIIEKRQSVAFWCNPISGHATLYWYQQILGQGPKLLIQFQNNGVVDDSQLPKDRFSAERLKGVDSTLKIQPAKLEDSAVYLCASSLWRDYYEQYFGPGTRLTVT.

This clonotype appeared a few times. V usage is TRBV11-2 and J usage is TRBJ2-3, with D perhaps matching TRBD1 (6 bases). The CDR3 is made up of 14 amino acids. V lost 4 bases to trimming and J lost 7 bases, with 15 bases between them. Germline CDR1 SGHAT, CDR2 FQNNGV. The CDR3 coding sequence is TGTGCCAGCAGCTACTACAGGGCGCGGAATACGCAGTATTTT. As protein: CASSYYRARNTQYF.

This chain connects TRBV12-3 or TRBV12-4 to TRBJ2-3; TRBD2 matches 14 bases. This CDR3 has 17 residues. J was trimmed by 6 bases and V by 3 bases; bases with no gene match: 8. CDR3 region: CASSFGRTSGGMDTQYF. The DNA for the CDR3 is TGTGCCAGCAGTTTTGGGAGGACTAGCGGGGGGATGGATACGCAGTATTTT.

At least ten counts were recorded for this clonotype. J is TRBJ1-5 and V is TRBV6-5; unclear D gene. CDR1 and CDR2 from the germline V gene are MNHEY and SVGAGI. There are 14 residues in the CDR3. Trimming took 6 bases from V and 1 from J, leaving 10 bases between them. DNA for the CDR3: TGTGCCAGCAGCCTTCCGGGCAGCAATCAGCCCCAGCATTTT. Protein product: CASSLPGSNQPQHF.

A few counts support this clonotype. The chain uses TRBV18 and TRBJ2-3; 8 bases fit TRBD1. Per the germline V gene, CDR1 is KGHSH and CDR2 is LQKENI. The CDR3 is made up of 18 amino acids. V trimming: 0 bases; J trimming: 8 bases; junction bases outside the gene matches: 16. For the CDR3, the DNA is TGTGCCAGCTCACCACCGTTTGAGGACAGGGCCTTCGAGGGTACGCAGTATTTT. Its translation is CASSPPFEDRAFEGTQYF.

This clonotype occurred a few times. The chain carries TRBV6-5 and TRBJ2-5; D not certain. Trimming left V 0 bases short and J 5 bases short, with 10 bases between. Germline-derived CDR1 and CDR2 are MNHEY and SVGAGI. The CDR3 extends over 14 amino acids. CDR3 loop: CASSYSVSSETQYF. CDR3 coding DNA: TGTGCCAGCAGTTACTCAGTGTCCTCGGAGACCCAGTACTTC.

A few counts support this clonotype. The V gene is TRBV27, the J gene TRBJ1-5; D is unclear. CDR1 is MNHEY and CDR2 is SMNVEV in the germline V gene (reference sequence). The CDR3 length is 14 residues. Trimming stripped 3 bases from V and 7 bases from J, with 13 bases between. CDR3 loop: CASSFWGGDQPQHF. The CDR3 coding sequence is TGTGCCAGCAGTTTTTGGGGTGGAGACCAGCCCCAGCATTTT.

There are a few counts of this clonotype. This CDR3 is CASSLQGGAANTEAFF. The CDR3 nucleotides read TGTGCCAGCAGCTTACAGGGAGGAGCGGCGAACACTGAAGCTTTCTTT. The chain uses TRBV7-2 and TRBJ1-1, with D maybe TRBD1 (5 bases). The ends were cut back, 2 bases at V and 1 base at J, with 14 bases in the middle. The germline CDR1 and CDR2 sequences are SGHTA and FQGNSA. The CDR3 loop spans 16 amino acids. The variable domain in full, completed from reference TRBV7-2 and TRBJ1-1, reads GAGVSQSPSNKVTEKGKDVELRCDPISGHTALYWYRQSLGQGLEFLIYFQGNSAPDKSGLPSDRFSAERTGGSVSTLTIQRTQQEDSAVYLCASSLQGGAANTEAFFGQGTRLTVV.

This clonotype was counted only a few times. This chain joins TRBV11-2 and TRBJ1-5, with 8 bases identical to TRBD1. This CDR3 has 15 amino acids. Germline CDR1 reads SGHAT; CDR2 reads FQNNGV. The junction had 5 bases not matched to a gene; V was cut back by 4 bases and J by 3 bases. In DNA form, the CDR3 reads TGTGCCAGCAGCTCCGGGACAGGATTCAATCAGCCCCAGCATTTT. Its translation: CASSSGTGFNQPQHF.

The chain uses TRBV4-3 and TRBJ2-2; D possibly corresponds to TRBD2 (8 bases). This CDR3 contains 19 residues. Trimming pared 6 bases from V and 3 bases from J, leaving 26 bases between. Germline CDR1 reads LGHNA; CDR2 reads YSLEER. CDR3 residues: CASSSTGTAGGIYTGELFF. For the CDR3, the DNA is TGCGCCAGCAGTTCGACAGGGACGGCGGGGGGTATATACACCGGGGAGCTGTTTTTT.

In regard to this clonotype: Because the CDR3 is missing its conserved closing phenylalanine or tryptophan, this is likely a read error. The chain has TRBV3-1 and TRBJ2-5, with 9 positions matching TRBD2. The CDR3 length is 14 residues. CDR1 and CDR2 from the germline V gene are LGHDT and YNNKEL (reference sequence). The V gene end was trimmed by 4 bases and the J gene end by 3 bases; junction bases not matched to a gene: 3. The CDR3 region is CASSPWTSEETQYS. CDR3 DNA: TGTGCCAGCAGCCCCTGGACTAGCGAAGAGACCCAGTACTCC.

This clonotype showed up many times. CDR3 protein: CASSLETGDIQYF. CDR3 sequence (DNA): TGCGCCAGCAGCTTGGAGACAGGCGACATTCAGTACTTC. The chain uses TRBV5-1 and TRBJ2-4; possibly TRBD1 for D (6 bases). V lost 0 bases, J lost 8 bases, and 9 bases lay in between. The CDR3 runs 13 residues. Germline CDR1 SGHRS, CDR2 YFSETQ.

The V and J genes are TRBV27 and TRBJ1-5, with no clear D. This CDR3 has 15 amino acids. V shed 4 bases and J shed 4 bases, with 14 bases lying between them. Germline CDR1 reads MNHEY; CDR2 reads SMNVEV (reference sequence). The CDR3 DNA sequence: TGTGCCAGCAGTTGGGGAGCTTCCGAAAATCAGCCCCAGCATTTT. Its protein product is CASSWGASENQPQHF.

The chain combines TRBV4-1 with TRBJ1-1, with 7 bases that match TRBD1. Germline CDR1 is MGHRA and CDR2 is YSYEKL. The CDR3 covers 16 residues. V shed 3 bases and J 2 bases; nucleotides not matched to a gene: 9. The CDR3 loop is CASSHSTTGYNTEAFF. Written as DNA, the CDR3 is TGCGCCAGCAGCCATTCGACGACAGGGTATAACACTGAAGCTTTCTTT.

The CDR3 spells CASSQGLAVNEQFF. The CDR3, as DNA: TGTGCCAGCAGCCAGGGACTAGCTGTGAATGAGCAGTTCTTC. This chain connects TRBV5-4 to TRBJ2-1; 9 nucleotides align to TRBD2. Germline CDR1 reads SGHNT; CDR2 reads YYREEE (reference sequence). The CDR3 has 14 residues. V shed 4 bases, J shed 7 bases, and the junction held 6 bases outside the gene matches.